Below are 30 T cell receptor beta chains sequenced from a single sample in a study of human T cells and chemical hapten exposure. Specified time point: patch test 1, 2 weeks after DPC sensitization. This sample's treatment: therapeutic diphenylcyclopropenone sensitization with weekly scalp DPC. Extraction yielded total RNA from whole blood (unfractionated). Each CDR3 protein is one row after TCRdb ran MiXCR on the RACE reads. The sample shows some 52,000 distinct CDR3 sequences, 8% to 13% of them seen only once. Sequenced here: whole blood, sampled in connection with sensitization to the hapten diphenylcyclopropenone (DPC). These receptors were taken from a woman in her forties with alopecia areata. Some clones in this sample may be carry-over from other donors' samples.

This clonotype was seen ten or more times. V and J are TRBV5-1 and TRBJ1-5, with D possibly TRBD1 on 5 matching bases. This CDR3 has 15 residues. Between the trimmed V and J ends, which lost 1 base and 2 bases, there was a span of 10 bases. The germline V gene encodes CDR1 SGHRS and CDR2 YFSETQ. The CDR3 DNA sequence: TGCGCCAGCAGCTTGTTCGGGGGAGGCAATCAGCCCCAGCATTTT. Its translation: CASSLFGGGNQPQHF.

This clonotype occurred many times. As DNA, the CDR3 is TGTGCCAGCAGTAAAGAAGGGACGGACTATGGCTACACCTTC. It is translated as CASSKEGTDYGYTF. The chain links TRBV28 to TRBJ1-2; possibly TRBD1 for D (5 bases). V lost 5 bases and J 3 bases, leaving 13 bases between the germline ends. Germline CDR1 reads MDHEN; CDR2 reads SYDVKM. This CDR3 has 14 residues.

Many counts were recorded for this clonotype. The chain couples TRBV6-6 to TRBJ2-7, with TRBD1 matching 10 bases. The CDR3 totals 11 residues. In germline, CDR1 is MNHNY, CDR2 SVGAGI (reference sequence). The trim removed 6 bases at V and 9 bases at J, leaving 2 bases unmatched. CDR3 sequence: CASSDRGLQYF. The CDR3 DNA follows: TGTGCCAGCAGCGACAGGGGGCTGCAGTACTTC.

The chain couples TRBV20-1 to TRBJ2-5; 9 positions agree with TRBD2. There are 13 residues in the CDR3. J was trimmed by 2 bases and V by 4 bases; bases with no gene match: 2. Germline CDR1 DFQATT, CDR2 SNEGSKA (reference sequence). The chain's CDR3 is CSATAGGQETQYF. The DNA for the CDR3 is TGCAGTGCTACCGCGGGGGGGCAAGAGACCCAGTACTTC.

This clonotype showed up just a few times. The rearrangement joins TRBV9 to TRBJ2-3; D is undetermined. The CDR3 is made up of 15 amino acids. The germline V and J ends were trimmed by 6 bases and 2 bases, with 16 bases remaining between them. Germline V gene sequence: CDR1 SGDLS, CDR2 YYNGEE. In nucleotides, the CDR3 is TGTGCCAGCACCCCGTTCGCGGACCTCACAGATACGCAGTATTTT. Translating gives CASTPFADLTDTQYF.

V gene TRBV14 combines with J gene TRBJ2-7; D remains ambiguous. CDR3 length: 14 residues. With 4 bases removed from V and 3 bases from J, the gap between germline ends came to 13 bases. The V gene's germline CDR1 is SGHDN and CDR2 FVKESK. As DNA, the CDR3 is TGTGCCAGCAGCCTCAGCCCGACGGGCTACGAGCAGTACTTC. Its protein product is CASSLSPTGYEQYF.

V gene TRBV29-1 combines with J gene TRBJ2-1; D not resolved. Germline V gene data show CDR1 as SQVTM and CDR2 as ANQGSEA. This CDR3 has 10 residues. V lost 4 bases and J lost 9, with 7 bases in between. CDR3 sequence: CSVGSSEQFF. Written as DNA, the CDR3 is TGCAGCGTTGGGTCGTCTGAGCAGTTCTTC.

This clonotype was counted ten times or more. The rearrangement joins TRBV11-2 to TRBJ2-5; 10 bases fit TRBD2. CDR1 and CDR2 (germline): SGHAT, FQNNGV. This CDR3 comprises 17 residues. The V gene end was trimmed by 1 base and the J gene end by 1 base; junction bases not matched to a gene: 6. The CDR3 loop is CASSLGLLAGVQETQYF. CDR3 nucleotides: TGTGCCAGCAGCTTAGGACTCCTAGCGGGGGTCCAAGAGACCCAGTACTTC.

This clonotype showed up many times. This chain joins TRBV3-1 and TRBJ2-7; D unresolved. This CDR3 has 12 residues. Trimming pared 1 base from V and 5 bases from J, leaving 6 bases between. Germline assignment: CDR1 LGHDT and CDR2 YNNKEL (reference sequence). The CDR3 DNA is TGTGCCAGCAGCCAAGCCCGGGACGAGCAGTACTTC. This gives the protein CASSQARDEQYF.

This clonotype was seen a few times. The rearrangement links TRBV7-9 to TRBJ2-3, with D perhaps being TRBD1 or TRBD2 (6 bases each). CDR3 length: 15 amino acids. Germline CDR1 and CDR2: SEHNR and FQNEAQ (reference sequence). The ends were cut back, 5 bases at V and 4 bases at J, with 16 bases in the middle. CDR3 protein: CASSLLAGGSDTQYF. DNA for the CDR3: TGTGCCAGCAGCCTACTAGCCGGGGGCTCAGATACGCAGTATTTT.

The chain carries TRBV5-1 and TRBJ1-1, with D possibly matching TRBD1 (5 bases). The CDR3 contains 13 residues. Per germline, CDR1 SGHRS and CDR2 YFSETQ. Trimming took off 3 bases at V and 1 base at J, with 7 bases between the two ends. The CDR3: CASSSTANTEAFF. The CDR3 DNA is TGCGCCAGCAGCTCGACAGCGAACACTGAAGCTTTCTTT. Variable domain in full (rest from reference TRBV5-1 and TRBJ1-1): KAGVTQTPRYLIKTRGQQVTLSCSPISGHRSVSWYQQTPGQGLQFLFEYFSETQRNKGNFPGRFSGRQFSNSRSEMNVSTLELGDSALYLCASSSTANTEAFFGQGTRLTVV.

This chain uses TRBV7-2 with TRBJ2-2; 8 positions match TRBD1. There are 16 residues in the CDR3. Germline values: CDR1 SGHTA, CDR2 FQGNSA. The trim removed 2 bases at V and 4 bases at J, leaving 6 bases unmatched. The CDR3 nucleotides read TGTGCCAGCAGCTTAACCGGGACAGGCGGCACCGGGGAGCTGTTTTTT. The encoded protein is CASSLTGTGGTGELFF.

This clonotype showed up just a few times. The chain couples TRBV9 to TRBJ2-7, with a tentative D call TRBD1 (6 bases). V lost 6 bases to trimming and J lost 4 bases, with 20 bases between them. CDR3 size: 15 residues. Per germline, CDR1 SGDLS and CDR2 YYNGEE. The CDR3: CASTPAPGQLYEQYF. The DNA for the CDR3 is TGTGCCAGCACCCCAGCCCCGGGACAATTATACGAGCAGTACTTC.

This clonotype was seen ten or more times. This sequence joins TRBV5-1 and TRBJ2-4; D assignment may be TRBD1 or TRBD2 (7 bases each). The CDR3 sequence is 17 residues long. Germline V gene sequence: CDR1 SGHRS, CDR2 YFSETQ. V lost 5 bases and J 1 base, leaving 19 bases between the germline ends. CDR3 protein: CASRRQGGEFAKNIQYF. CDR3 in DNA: TGCGCCAGCAGGAGACAGGGAGGGGAGTTTGCCAAAAACATTCAGTACTTC.

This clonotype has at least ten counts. The CDR3 nucleotides are TGCAGTGCTCAGACTAGCGGGAGGGCCTACGAGCAGTACTTC. Translating gives CSAQTSGRAYEQYF. The V gene is TRBV20-1, the J gene TRBJ2-7; 14 bases match TRBD2. V dropped 5 bases and J dropped 2; count of bases not matched to a gene: 2. Germline loops: CDR1 DFQATT, CDR2 SNEGSKA (reference sequence). The CDR3 covers 14 residues.

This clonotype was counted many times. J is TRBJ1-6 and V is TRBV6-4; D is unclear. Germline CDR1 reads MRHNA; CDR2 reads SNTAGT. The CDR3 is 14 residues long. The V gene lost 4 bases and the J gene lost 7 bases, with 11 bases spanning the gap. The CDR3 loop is CASSATGENSPLHF. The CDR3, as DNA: TGTGCCAGCAGTGCCACCGGAGAGAATTCACCCCTCCACTTT.

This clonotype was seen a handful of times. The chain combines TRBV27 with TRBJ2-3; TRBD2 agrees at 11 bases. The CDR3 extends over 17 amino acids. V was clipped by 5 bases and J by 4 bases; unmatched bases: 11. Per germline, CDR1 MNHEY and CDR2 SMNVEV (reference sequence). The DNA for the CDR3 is TGTGCCAGCAGTGAGAGTACTAGCGGGAGTAAGGCAGATACGCAGTATTTT. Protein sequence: CASSESTSGSKADTQYF.

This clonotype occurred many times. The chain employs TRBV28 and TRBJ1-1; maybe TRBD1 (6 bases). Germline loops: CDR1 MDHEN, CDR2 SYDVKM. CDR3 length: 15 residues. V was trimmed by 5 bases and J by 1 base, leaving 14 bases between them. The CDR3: CASSTWGQRNTEAFF. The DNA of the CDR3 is TGTGCCAGCAGTACCTGGGGGCAAAGGAACACTGAAGCTTTCTTT.

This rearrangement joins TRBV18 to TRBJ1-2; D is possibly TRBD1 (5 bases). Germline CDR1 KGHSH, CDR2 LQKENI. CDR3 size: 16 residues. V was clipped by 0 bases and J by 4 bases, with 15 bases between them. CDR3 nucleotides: TGTGCCAGCTCACCACCGATACGGTATGGGGGCTATGGCTACACCTTC. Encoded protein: CASSPPIRYGGYGYTF.

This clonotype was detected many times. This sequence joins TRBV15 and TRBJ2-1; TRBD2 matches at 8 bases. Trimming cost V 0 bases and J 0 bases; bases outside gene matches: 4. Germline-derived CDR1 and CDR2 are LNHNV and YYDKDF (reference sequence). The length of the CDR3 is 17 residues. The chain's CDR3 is CATSRDHLAGSYNEQFF. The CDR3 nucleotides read TGTGCCACCAGCAGAGATCACCTAGCGGGCTCCTACAATGAGCAGTTCTTC.

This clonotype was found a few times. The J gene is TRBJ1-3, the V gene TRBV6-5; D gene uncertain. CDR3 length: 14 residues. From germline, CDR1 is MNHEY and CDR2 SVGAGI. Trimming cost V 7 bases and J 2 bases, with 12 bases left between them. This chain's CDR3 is CASTQNSAGNTIYF. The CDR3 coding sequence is TGTGCCAGCACCCAGAATAGTGCTGGAAACACCATATATTTT.

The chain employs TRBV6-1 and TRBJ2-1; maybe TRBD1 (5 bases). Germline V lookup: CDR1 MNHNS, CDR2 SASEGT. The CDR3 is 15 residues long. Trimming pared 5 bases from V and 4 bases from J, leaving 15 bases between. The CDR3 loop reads CASSRDSPLYNEQFF. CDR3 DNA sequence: TGTGCCAGCAGTAGAGACAGTCCTCTTTACAATGAGCAGTTCTTC.

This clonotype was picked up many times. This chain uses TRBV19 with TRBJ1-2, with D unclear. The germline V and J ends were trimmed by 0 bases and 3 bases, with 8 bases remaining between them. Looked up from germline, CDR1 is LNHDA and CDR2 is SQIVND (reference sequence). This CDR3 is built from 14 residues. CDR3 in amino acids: CASSIDRTYYGYTF. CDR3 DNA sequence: TGTGCCAGTAGTATAGATAGGACCTACTATGGCTACACCTTC.

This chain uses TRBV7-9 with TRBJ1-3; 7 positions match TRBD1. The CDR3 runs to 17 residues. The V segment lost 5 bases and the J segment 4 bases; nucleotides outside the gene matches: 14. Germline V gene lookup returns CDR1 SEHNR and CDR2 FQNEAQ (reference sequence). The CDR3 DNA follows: TGTGCCAGCAGCCCTCCCAGGGGGGCGGCGATCGGAAACACCATATATTTT. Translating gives CASSPPRGAAIGNTIYF.

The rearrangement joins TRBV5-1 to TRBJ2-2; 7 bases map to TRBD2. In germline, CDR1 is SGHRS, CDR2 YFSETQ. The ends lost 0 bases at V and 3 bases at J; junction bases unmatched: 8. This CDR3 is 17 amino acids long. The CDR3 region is CASSLVAGAGYTGELFF. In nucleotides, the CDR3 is TGCGCCAGCAGCTTGGTTGCGGGAGCGGGGTACACCGGGGAGCTGTTTTTT.

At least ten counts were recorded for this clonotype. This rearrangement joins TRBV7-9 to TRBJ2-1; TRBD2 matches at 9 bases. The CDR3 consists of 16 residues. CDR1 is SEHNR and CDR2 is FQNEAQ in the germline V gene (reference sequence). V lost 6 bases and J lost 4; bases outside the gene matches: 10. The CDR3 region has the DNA TGTGCCAGCAGTTCAAATAGCGGGAGAGGTTACAATGAGCAGTTCTTC. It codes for CASSSNSGRGYNEQFF.

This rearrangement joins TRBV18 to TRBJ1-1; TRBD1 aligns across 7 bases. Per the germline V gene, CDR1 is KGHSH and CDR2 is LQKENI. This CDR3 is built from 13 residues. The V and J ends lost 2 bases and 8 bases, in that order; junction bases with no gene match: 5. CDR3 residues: CASSPTGTEEAFF. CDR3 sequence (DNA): TGTGCCAGCTCACCAACCGGGACAGAGGAAGCTTTCTTT.

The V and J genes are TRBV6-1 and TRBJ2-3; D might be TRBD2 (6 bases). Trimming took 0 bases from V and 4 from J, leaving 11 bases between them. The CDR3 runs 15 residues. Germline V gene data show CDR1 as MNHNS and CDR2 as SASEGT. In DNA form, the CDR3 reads TGTGCCAGCAGTGAAGCTACGGGGGTGGCAGATACGCAGTATTTT. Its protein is CASSEATGVADTQYF.

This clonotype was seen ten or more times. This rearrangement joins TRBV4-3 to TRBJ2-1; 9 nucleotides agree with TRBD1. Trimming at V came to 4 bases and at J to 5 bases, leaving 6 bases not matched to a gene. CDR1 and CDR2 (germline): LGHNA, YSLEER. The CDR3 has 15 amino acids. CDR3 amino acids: CASSPGTGRNNEQFF. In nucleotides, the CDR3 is TGCGCCAGCAGCCCCGGGACAGGGAGGAACAATGAGCAGTTCTTC.

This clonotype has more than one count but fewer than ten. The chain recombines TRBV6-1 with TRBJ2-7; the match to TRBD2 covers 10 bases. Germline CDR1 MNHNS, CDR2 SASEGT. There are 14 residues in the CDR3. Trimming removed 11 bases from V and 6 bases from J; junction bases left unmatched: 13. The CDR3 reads CAALRVAGGSEQYF. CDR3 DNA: TGTGCCGCCCTTCGGGTAGCGGGAGGTTCCGAGCAGTACTTC.